Following are 14 T cell receptor beta chains from one sample sequenced in a study of T-cell memory formation after mild COVID-19. From the 5' RACE reads, TCRdb called clonotypes with MiXCR, one entry per CDR3 protein. The sample yields 90,000 to 120,000 distinct CDR3 sequences, over 8.5% seen once. Material for sequencing was PBMCs or a T cell subset sorted from them (not recorded which). Source of these receptors: a man between 18 and 35 years old who had mild COVID-19 (a few samples of this study predate the infection). Cell type and time point are not known.

This clonotype was counted a few times. The rearrangement uses TRBV7-9 and TRBJ2-7; D uncertain. From germline, CDR1 is SEHNR and CDR2 FQNEAQ (reference sequence). The CDR3 spans 12 residues. V was cut by 1 base and J by 6 bases, with 7 bases left in between. The CDR3 DNA sequence: TGTGCCAGCAGCTTAGTCTCCGGCGAGCAGTACTTC. It yields the protein CASSLVSGEQYF. Full variable domain (outside the CDR3, taken from reference TRBV7-9 and TRBJ2-7): DTGVSQNPRHKITKRGQNVTFRCDPISEHNRLYWYRQTLGQGPEFLTYFQNEAQLEKSRLLSDRFSAERPKGSFSTLEIQRTEQGDSAMYLCASSLVSGEQYFGPGTRLTVT.

In its sample, this clonotype was seen many times. The V call is TRBV6-4, the J call TRBJ2-6; 7 bases are a match to TRBD1. CDR3 size: 16 residues. J was trimmed by 2 bases and V by 0 bases; bases with no gene match: 1. Germline CDR1 reads MRHNA; CDR2 reads SNTAGT. Here the CDR3 DNA reads TGTGCCAGCAGTGACTCAGGGGGCGCTGGGGCCAACGTCCTGACTTTC. Translation: CASSDSGGAGANVLTF.

J is TRBJ2-4 and V is TRBV4-3, with a weak D call TRBD1 (5 bases). CDR1 is LGHNA, CDR2 YSLEER, per germline. This CDR3 comprises 15 residues. V shed 4 bases and J shed 0 bases, with 10 bases lying between them. The CDR3 nucleotides are TGCGCCAGCAGCCTAGGGGCGCTAGCCAAAAACATTCAGTACTTC. Translation: CASSLGALAKNIQYF.

This clonotype was recorded at least ten times. The chain couples TRBV7-8 to TRBJ2-1; tentatively, D is TRBD1 (5 bases). The ends were cut back, 5 bases at V and 8 bases at J, with 22 bases in the middle. The CDR3 consists of 16 residues. CDR1 and CDR2 from the germline V gene are SGHVS and FQNEAQ. In DNA form, the CDR3 reads TGTGCCAGCAGCGGGATCTGGGGCGCTACGATCGATGAGCAGTTCTTC. Protein sequence: CASSGIWGATIDEQFF.

The gene calls are TRBV5-1 and TRBJ1-3; D perhaps matches TRBD1 (5 bases). From germline, CDR1 is SGHRS and CDR2 YFSETQ. This CDR3 is built from 16 residues. V was trimmed by 4 bases and J by 2 bases, leaving 16 bases between them. CDR3 amino acids: CASSAAVGGTGNTIYF. CDR3 nucleotide sequence: TGCGCCAGCAGCGCGGCGGTGGGGGGGACTGGAAACACCATATATTTT.

This clonotype was recorded a few times. The rearrangement links TRBV18 to TRBJ1-4; no definite D call. The germline gives CDR1 KGHSH, CDR2 LQKENI. Trimming took off 2 bases at V and 0 bases at J, with 10 bases between the two ends. The CDR3 sequence is 16 residues long. The CDR3 loop reads CASSPARRATNEKLFF. The CDR3 DNA follows: TGTGCCAGCTCACCAGCAAGAAGGGCAACTAATGAAAAACTGTTTTTT.

This clonotype came up a few times. The J gene is TRBJ1-2, the V gene TRBV20-1; the D is unclear. The germline V gene has CDR1 DFQATT and CDR2 SNEGSKA (reference sequence). The CDR3 runs to 14 residues. The V gene lost 2 bases and the J gene lost 3 bases, with 13 bases spanning the gap. The CDR3 is CSARYMGSDYGYTF. The CDR3 DNA is TGCAGTGCTAGATATATGGGATCGGACTATGGCTACACCTTC.

This clonotype was observed a few times. This chain uses TRBV7-2 with TRBJ1-6; TRBD1 might be the D (5 bases). CDR3 length equals 16 residues. V was trimmed by 4 bases and J by 8 bases, leaving 18 bases between them. The germline V gene encodes CDR1 SGHTA and CDR2 FQGNSA. CDR3 amino acids: CASSSGPSGGDSPLHF. The CDR3 nucleotides are TGTGCCAGCAGCTCAGGGCCAAGCGGGGGAGATTCACCCCTCCACTTT.

The gene calls are TRBV7-7 and TRBJ1-5; tentative D call: TRBD1 (5 bases). Looked up from germline, CDR1 is SSHAT and CDR2 is FNYEAQ (reference sequence). The germline V and J ends were trimmed by 0 bases and 3 bases, with 9 bases remaining between them. The CDR3 length is 15 residues. The CDR3 loop reads CASSLARGFNQPQHF. CDR3 nucleotides: TGTGCCAGCAGCTTAGCGCGGGGCTTCAATCAGCCCCAGCATTTT.

Concerning this clonotype itself: A read error may produce the germline difference seen at one junction end. V usage is TRBV20-1 and J usage is TRBJ2-1; possibly TRBD1 for D (6 bases). CDR1 and CDR2 from the germline V gene are DFQATT and SNEGSKA (reference sequence). CDR3 length equals 15 residues. Here the CDR3 reads CSAREGRQAYNEQFF. CDR3 DNA sequence: TGCAGTGCTCGAGAGGGGAGACAGGCCTACAATGAGCAGTTCTTC.

This clonotype was observed many times. The CDR3 DNA is TGTGCCAGCAGCCGGAACAGGGGCTACACCTTC. Its translation: CASSRNRGYTF. The V and J genes are TRBV7-9 and TRBJ1-2, with D possibly TRBD1 on 5 matching bases. CDR3 length equals 11 residues. Germline V gene sequence: CDR1 SEHNR, CDR2 FQNEAQ (reference sequence). The V end was cut by 5 bases, the J end by 8 bases, with 9 bases between. Supplemented by reference TRBV7-9 and TRBJ1-2, the full variable domain reads DTGVSQNPRHKITKRGQNVTFRCDPISEHNRLYWYRQTLGQGPEFLTYFQNEAQLEKSRLLSDRFSAERPKGSFSTLEIQRTEQGDSAMYLCASSRNRGYTFGSGTRLTVV.

The chain is built from TRBV20-1 and TRBJ1-1; a possible D gene is TRBD1 (6 bases). V lost 0 bases, J lost 5 bases, and 13 bases lay in between. This CDR3 contains 14 residues. CDR1 DFQATT and CDR2 SNEGSKA come from the germline V gene (reference sequence). The CDR3 region is CSAREVGAGTEAFF. The CDR3 nucleotides are TGCAGTGCTAGAGAAGTGGGGGCTGGGACTGAAGCTTTCTTT.

In nucleotides, the CDR3 is TGCGCCAGCAGCTCTAGACAGGGTAACTATGGCTACACCTTC. Translating gives CASSSRQGNYGYTF. The chain employs TRBV5-1 and TRBJ1-2, with 7 bases fitting TRBD1. The germline V gene has CDR1 SGHRS and CDR2 YFSETQ. The V segment lost 3 bases and the J segment 1 base; nucleotides outside the gene matches: 3. There are 14 residues in the CDR3.

The V gene is TRBV27, the J gene TRBJ1-2, with D perhaps matching TRBD1 (5 bases). The CDR3 totals 18 residues. Germline CDR1 and CDR2: MNHEY and SMNVEV (reference sequence). V lost 3 bases and J lost 4, with 24 bases in between. The CDR3 is CASSLYATTGHPRYGYTF. The CDR3 DNA reads as TGTGCCAGCAGTTTGTACGCGACGACGGGGCACCCTCGCTATGGCTACACCTTC.